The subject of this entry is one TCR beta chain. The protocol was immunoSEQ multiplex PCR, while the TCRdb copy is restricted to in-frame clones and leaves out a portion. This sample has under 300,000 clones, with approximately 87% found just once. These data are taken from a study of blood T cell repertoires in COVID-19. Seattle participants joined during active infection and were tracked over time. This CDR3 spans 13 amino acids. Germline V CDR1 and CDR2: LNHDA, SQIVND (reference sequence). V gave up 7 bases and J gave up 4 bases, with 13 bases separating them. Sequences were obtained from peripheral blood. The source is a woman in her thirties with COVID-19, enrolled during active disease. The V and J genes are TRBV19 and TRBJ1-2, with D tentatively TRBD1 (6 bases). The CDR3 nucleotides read TGTGCCAGTATCTCCGGGACAACCTATGGCTACACCTTC. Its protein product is CASISGTTYGYTF.